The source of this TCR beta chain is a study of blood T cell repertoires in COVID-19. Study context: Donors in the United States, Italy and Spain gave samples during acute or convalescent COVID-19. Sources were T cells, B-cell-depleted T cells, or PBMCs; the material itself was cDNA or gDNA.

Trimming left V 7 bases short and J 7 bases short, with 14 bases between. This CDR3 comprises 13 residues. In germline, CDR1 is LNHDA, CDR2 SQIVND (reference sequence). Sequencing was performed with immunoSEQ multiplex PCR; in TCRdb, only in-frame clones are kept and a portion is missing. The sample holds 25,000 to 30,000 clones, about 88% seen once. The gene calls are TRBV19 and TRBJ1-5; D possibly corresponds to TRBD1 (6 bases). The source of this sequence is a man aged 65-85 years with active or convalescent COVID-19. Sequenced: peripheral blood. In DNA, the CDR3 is TGTGCCAGTACGGGAGGGGGTTTCCAGCCCCAGCATTTT. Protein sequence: CASTGGGFQPQHF.